This TCR beta chain derives from a study of T cells in localized non-small cell lung cancer. Findings of the study overall: Adjacent lung held a median roughly 60 of the top 100 tumor clones.

This CDR3 is 15 amino acids long. Germline V lookup: CDR1 SGHNT, CDR2 YYREEE (reference sequence). Germline trimming cut 4 bases from V and 5 bases from J; bases unmatched to any gene: 6. A word on this clone: Antigen specificity is unknown.

Sequencing used immunoSEQ multiplex PCR; TCRdb keeps in-frame clones, though not all of them. The sample lists around 92,000 clones, just over 90% occurring once. Sequencing used PBMCs, obtained before any cancer treatment. This TCR derives from a woman aged 35-70 years with stage II squamous cell lung carcinoma. V gene TRBV5-4 combines with J gene TRBJ2-5; 12 nucleotides align to TRBD1. The CDR3 loop is CASSPGQGAWETQYF. CDR3 in DNA: TGTGCCAGCAGCCCGGGACAGGGGGCTTGGGAGACCCAGTACTTC.